This T cell receptor (beta chain) was captured in a study of blood T cell repertoires in COVID-19. Study-wide background: The origin of the acute and convalescent COVID-19 samples was the United States, Italy and Spain.

Germline V CDR1 and CDR2: MNHEY, SMNVEV (reference sequence). This CDR3 region has 15 residues. V trimming: 2 bases; J trimming: 7 bases; junction bases outside the gene matches: 6. The assay was immunoSEQ multiplex PCR, and TCRdb's table has in-frame clones only and misses some. The sample lists 35,000 to 50,000 clones; about 85% were seen once. This TCR came from a human donor in a cohort sampled during active COVID-19. The chain joins TRBV27 to TRBJ1-4; 8 positions agree with TRBD1. Specimen: peripheral blood. The CDR3 DNA follows: TGTGCCAGCAGTTTAGCAGGGGGCGCCGGTGAAAAACTGTTTTTT. Amino acid sequence: CASSLAGGAGEKLFF.